The rows below give T cell receptor beta chains drawn from one sample of a study of OX40 agonist ivuxolimab in advanced cancers. Data came from immunoSEQ multiplex PCR; TCRdb stores just in-frame clones and leaves some out. The table includes over 100,000 clones, about 93% detected once. Source: CD4+ or CD8+ T cells sorted from blood, taken in a trial of the OX40 agonist ivuxolimab. These receptor sequences come from an adult with an advanced solid tumor such as melanoma, head and neck, liver or kidney cancer. CDR3s include the opening cysteine and the closing phenylalanine or tryptophan. Each record gives: J gene, D gene, V gene, CDR3 protein. A D gene is named only where the DNA matches it firmly.

TRBJ1-1,TRBD1,TRBV18,CASSPQTGPNTEAFF
TRBJ1-2,NA,TRBV5-6,CASSLRRGGYTF
TRBJ2-4,NA,TRBV5-4,CASSLVFHLGATKNIQYF
TRBJ1-5,NA,TRBV19,CATARSNQPQHF
TRBJ1-2,NA,TRBV5-1,CASSSENREGIDGYTF
TRBJ2-7,TRBD1,TRBV28,CASSTGQGTNSYEQYF
TRBJ2-2,NA,TRBV9,CASGKSTNTGELFF
TRBJ1-1,TRBD1,TRBV2,CASSSQGGTEAFF
TRBJ2-2,TRBD2,TRBV7-2,CASSPSGGFTGELFF
TRBJ2-3,NA,TRBV29-1,CSASTDTQYF
TRBJ2-1,TRBD2,TRBV4-3,CASSQDQTSGSKFF
TRBJ2-7,TRBD1,TRBV23-1,CASVDRAQPLYEQYF
TRBJ2-5,TRBD1,TRBV5-4,CASSLASTGKETQYF
TRBJ2-1,TRBD2,TRBV11-2,CASSPAGLAGGRYNEQFF
TRBJ1-1,TRBD1,TRBV6-4,CASSRTGNTEAFF